This T cell receptor (beta chain) stems from a study of PD-L1 blockade in urothelial cancer (dated by TCRdb to about 2017). Concerning the study at large: Every patient began therapy around 2014 and was given atezolizumab 1,200 mg intravenously every 3 weeks. Fewer than ten patients reached durable clinical benefit, while about 19 patients did not. Durable clinical benefit was defined as a progression-free survival longer than 6 months, and TCR features were additionally tested against progression-free survival and overall survival. The study, an exploratory multi-omic analysis, examined somatic, immune and clinical correlates of response to PD-L1 blockade with atezolizumab in urothelial cancer. About 90% of the 29 patients were identified as males with urothelial cancer of bladder origin, and a prior smoking history was reported by 18 of 29 patients. Blood samples yielded a median of around 130,000 T cells and more than 75,000 unique TCRs, with median clonality 0.080. Approximately 29 patients had pretreatment blood TCR-seq, about 25 had at least one posttreatment blood collection, and about 25 had tumor TCR-seq. Pretreatment tumor samples and matched peripheral blood, collected serially before and after atezolizumab treatment, underwent TCR sequencing. Patients had an ECOG performance status of 0 or 1 and had received between 0 and 3 prior chemotherapy regimens. In the same patients who had TCR sequencing, pretreatment tumors also underwent whole exome sequencing and RNA sequencing. Blood samples were analyzed at two time points: 3 weeks after treatment start (second dose) and 6 weeks after treatment start. General findings and caveats noted by the study authors: Improved progression-free and overall survival was found to be associated with pretreatment peripheral blood TCR clonality below the median. Small sample size (n ≈ 28) and many exploratory analyses mean the results are intended to be hypothesis-generating. Patients with durable benefit showed greater expansion of tumor-associated TCR clones in peripheral blood 3 weeks after starting treatment (n = 22, p = 0.022).

Taken with the paper, the label for time point translates to: pretreatment peripheral blood. A cohort of about 31 patients with locally advanced or metastatic urothelial carcinoma, treated at Memorial Sloan Kettering on a trial protocol, was included. Peripheral blood mononuclear cells were collected from each patient pretreatment and during treatment, giving between 1 and 8 total time points per patient. The Qiagen DNeasy Blood extraction kit was used to purify genomic DNA from total PBMCs and tumor samples. PBMCs were collected pretreatment and during treatment, and were isolated and stored as previously described. The CDR3 goes from the cysteine to the phenylalanine over 15 residues. The CDR3 DNA has 45 bases and is translated from base 1. CDR1 and CDR2 (LNHDA, SQIVND) derive from the germline V gene (reference sequence). For this chain, trimming is 6 bases at the V end and 6 bases at the J end, and the number of junction bases without a gene match is 11.

Each PCR received spiked-in synthetic TCR analog templates so that absolute template abundance could be estimated from read counts. The immunoSEQ assay was used to amplify TCRbeta CDR3 regions from genomic DNA with bias-controlled V and J gene primers. Sequencing of rearranged TCRbeta segments was done at approximately 20X coverage. In the paper's pipeline: Sequencing errors were corrected by clustering, and CDR3s were annotated against IMGT so that V, D and J genes could be assigned. Only productive TCRbeta rearrangements were used in downstream analyses, excluding out-of-frame or stop-codon sequences. Clonality was computed as one minus Shannon entropy normalized by the log of the number of unique productive sequences. Fisher's exact test with Benjamini-Hochberg correction, using a cutoff of adjusted p below 0.01, was how clones that differed between time points or between blood and tumor were identified. The table comes from immuneACCESS by way of TCRdb, which keeps in-frame sequences with V and J called. Part of the clones is missing from these tables; in studies checked, under half for an unresolved V gene and the rest for unknown reasons. V and J calls and clone size are as listed in that table; D and trimming were resolved from the DNA. Present in this sample are fewer than 60,000 clones, about 88% of which were seen just once. The top ten clones comprise around 3.1% of the sample.

With respect to this clone: The antigen it recognizes is unknown. Within one base of it there is no much larger clone, and no base qualities were kept.

The sequence was obtained from a man between 65 and 85 years old with urothelial cancer. Sequences were derived from PBMCs, sampled around atezolizumab (anti-PD-L1) treatment. The V and J segments used are TRBV19 and TRBJ1-2; 9 central bases correspond to TRBD1. The sequenced DNA: TGTGCCAGTAGCCTTATAGGTGGGACAGGGCATGGCTACACCTTC. This codes for CASSLIGGTGHGYTF.